This T cell receptor (beta chain) was identified in a study of PD-L1 blockade in urothelial cancer. On the study more broadly: Patients commenced intravenous atezolizumab, 1,200 mg every 3 weeks, in 2014. Blood-derived samples held a median roughly 140,000 T cells.

General study points: Pretreatment clonality of the blood TCR repertoire below the median was predictive of superior survival.

The table came from immunoSEQ multiplex PCR; TCRdb's copy has only in-frame clones and leaves some out. The sample lists about 100,000 clones, around 90% occurring once. Germline-derived CDR1 and CDR2 are SGDLS and YYNGEE. The CDR3 runs to 17 residues. Germline trimming cut 3 bases from V and 2 bases from J; bases unmatched to any gene: 5. Concerning this clone: Antigen: not known.

Sequencing used PBMCs, obtained around atezolizumab (anti-PD-L1) treatment. The TCR was taken from a woman older than 75 with urothelial cancer. The chain carries TRBV9 and TRBJ2-1, with 13 bases that match TRBD2. The CDR3 DNA reads TGTGCCAGCAGCGCCCCGGGACTAGCGGGGACCTACAATGAGCAGTTCTTC. It translates to CASSAPGLAGTYNEQFF. Full variable domain (missing parts from reference TRBV9 and TRBJ2-1): DSGVTQTPKHLITATGQRVTLRCSPRSGDLSVYWYQQSLDQGLQFLIQYYNGEERAKGNILERFSAQQFPDLHSELNLSSLELGDSALYFCASSAPGLAGTYNEQFFGPGTRLTVL.